Presented here are 6 T cell receptor beta chains from one specimen sequenced in a study of beta chain features in type 1 diabetes. No cognate antigen is known for these TCRs. Points from the study as a whole: There was a moderate but significant shortening of TCRB CDR3s in all four CD4+ subsets of Type 1 diabetes patients.

Reverse transcription of all isolated RNA meant that expressed TCRB transcripts were sequenced. TCRdb's copy holds only in-frame clones and misses some; the assay was immunoSEQ multiplex PCR. The sample comprises roughly 140,000 clones, about 9.3% of which are singletons, and 0.45% to 0.5% rests with the top ten. Specimen: central memory CD4+ T cells from blood. The receptors derive from a man aged 25-40 years with type 1 diabetes.

The sample holds a few counts of this clone. The chain employs TRBV28 and TRBJ2-7; 7 bases align to TRBD1. This CDR3 contains 12 residues. From germline, CDR1 is MDHEN and CDR2 SYDVKM. The V and J ends lost 4 bases and 8 bases, in that order; junction bases with no gene match: 5. The CDR3 DNA is TGTGCCAGCAGTTACAGGGGTGACCAGCAGTACTTC. It yields the protein CASSYRGDQQYF. Supplemented by reference TRBV28 and TRBJ2-7, the full variable domain reads DVKVTQSSRYLVKRTGEKVFLECVQDMDHENMFWYRQDPGLGLRLIYFSYDVKMKEKGDIPEGYSVSREKKERFSLILESASTNQTSMYLCASSYRGDQQYFGPGTRLTVT.

The chain couples TRBV5-1 to TRBJ2-7; 10 bases line up with TRBD1. CDR1 and CDR2 from the germline V gene are SGHRS and YFSETQ. This CDR3 contains 16 residues. The V and J ends lost 3 bases and 2 bases, in that order; junction bases with no gene match: 8. The CDR3 DNA sequence: TGCGCCAGCAGCTCGCCGGACAGGGGGAGAACCTACGAGCAGTACTTC. It encodes CASSSPDRGRTYEQYF.

The chain carries TRBV6-1 and TRBJ1-1; TRBD1 matches 10 bases. Trimming cost V 6 bases and J 4 bases; bases outside gene matches: 5. The CDR3 extends over 14 amino acids. Germline V gene lookup returns CDR1 MNHNS and CDR2 SASEGT. CDR3 sequence (DNA): TGTGCCAGCAGAGAGACAGGGGGCCCCACTGAAGCTTTCTTT. Amino acid sequence: CASRETGGPTEAFF.

This clone was detected only a few times. The chain links TRBV7-2 to TRBJ2-2; a weak D match, TRBD2 (6 bases). The CDR3 is 14 amino acids. With 6 bases removed from V and 1 base from J, the gap between germline ends came to 9 bases. Germline loops: CDR1 SGHTA, CDR2 FQGNSA. The CDR3 DNA follows: TGTGCCAGCAGACCCGGGGGGAACACCGGGGAGCTGTTTTTT. Residues: CASRPGGNTGELFF.

The J gene is TRBJ2-1, the V gene TRBV5-4, with 13 positions matching TRBD2. The CDR3 totals 16 residues. Trimming cost V 3 bases and J 4 bases; bases outside gene matches: 4. Germline CDR1 SGHNT, CDR2 YYREEE (reference sequence). The CDR3 DNA reads TGTGCCAGCAGCTCTAGGACTAGCGGGAGTTACAATGAGCAGTTCTTC. It is translated as CASSSRTSGSYNEQFF. The full variable domain, its missing parts supplied by reference TRBV5-4 and TRBJ2-1, is ETGVTQSPTHLIKTRGQQVTLRCSSQSGHNTVSWYQQALGQGPQFIFQYYREEENGRGNFPPRFSGLQFPNYSSELNVNALELDDSALYLCASSSRTSGSYNEQFFGPGTRLTVL.

The CDR3 region has the DNA TGTGCCAGCACTCGGAACACTGAAGCTTTCTTT. This translates into CASTRNTEAFF. The chain is built from TRBV28 and TRBJ1-1; no clear D. This CDR3 has 11 amino acids. Germline-derived CDR1 and CDR2 are MDHEN and SYDVKM. Trimming shortened V by 7 bases and J by 1 base, and 4 bases separated the two germline ends.